This TCR beta chain was documented in a study of OX40 agonist ivuxolimab in advanced cancers. Using immunoSEQ multiplex PCR, the repertoire was profiled, and TCRdb retains in-frame clones only, with some absent. The sample holds approximately 61,000 clones, roughly 80% seen once. This CDR3 spans 18 amino acids. After removal of 5 bases from V and 3 bases from J, the junction contained 13 bases not matched to a gene. CDR1 SEHNR and CDR2 FQNEAQ come from the germline V gene (reference sequence). The receptor comes from an adult with an advanced solid tumor such as melanoma, head and neck, liver or kidney cancer. The sample consisted of CD4+ or CD8+ T cells sorted from blood, taken in a trial of the OX40 agonist ivuxolimab. V gene TRBV7-9 combines with J gene TRBJ2-2; 9 bases map to TRBD1. The CDR3 reads CASSPGTFTGGDTGELFF. The DNA for the CDR3 is TGTGCCAGCAGCCCAGGGACCTTTACAGGGGGCGACACCGGGGAGCTGTTTTTT.